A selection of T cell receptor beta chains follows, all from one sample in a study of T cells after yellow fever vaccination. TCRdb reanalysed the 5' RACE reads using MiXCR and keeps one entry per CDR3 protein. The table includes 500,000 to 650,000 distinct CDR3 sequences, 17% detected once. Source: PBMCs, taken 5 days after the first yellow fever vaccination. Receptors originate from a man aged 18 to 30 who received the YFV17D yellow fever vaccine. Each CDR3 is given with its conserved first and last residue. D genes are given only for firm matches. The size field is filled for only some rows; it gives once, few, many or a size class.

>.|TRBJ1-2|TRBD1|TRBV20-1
TGCAGTGCCACAACCGGGACAGGGGACATGCGTGGCTACACCTTC
CSATTGTGDMRGYTF
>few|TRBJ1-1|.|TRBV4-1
TGCGCCAGCAGCCCCGTCGGGACGAACACTGAAGCTTTCTTT
CASSPVGTNTEAFF
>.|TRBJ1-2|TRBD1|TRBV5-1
TGCGCCAGCAGCGGGGGACAGGGAGGAAGCTACACCTTC
CASSGGQGGSYTF
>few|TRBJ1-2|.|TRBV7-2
TGTGCCAGCAGCTCCATCAACAGGGCGGGTGGCTACACCTTC
CASSSINRAGGYTF
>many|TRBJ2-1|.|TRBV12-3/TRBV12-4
TGTGCCAGCAGTTACGGACGGACGAGCTCCTACAATGAGCAGTTCTTC
CASSYGRTSSYNEQFF
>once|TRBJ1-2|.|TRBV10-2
TGCGCCAGCAGGGCGGAGGGGAACTATGGCTACACCTTC
CASRAEGNYGYTF
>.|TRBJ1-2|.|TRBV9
TGTGCCATCACCGGGATATCTAACTATGGCTACACCTTC
CAITGISNYGYTF
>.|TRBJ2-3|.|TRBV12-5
TGTGCTAGTGGTTTGTATAATAGGATTGGGTTACGCACAGATACGCAGTATTTT
CASGLYNRIGLRTDTQYF
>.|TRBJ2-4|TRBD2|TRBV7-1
TGTGCCAGCAGCTCCAAAGTCCCGGGACTAGCGGGGGGACCGCTAGCCAAAAACATTCAGTACTTC
CASSSKVPGLAGGPLAKNIQYF
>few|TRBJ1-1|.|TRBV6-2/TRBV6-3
TGTGCCAGCAGTGATCACAGGAACACTGAAGCTTTCTTT
CASSDHRNTEAFF
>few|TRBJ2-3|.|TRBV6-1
TGTGCCAGCAGTGAAGTTAATAGAGCAGATACGCAGTATTTT
CASSEVNRADTQYF
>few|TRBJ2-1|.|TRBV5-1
TGCGCCAGCAGCGACGTACGTCAGGGTCGAAATGAGCAGTTCTTC
CASSDVRQGRNEQFF
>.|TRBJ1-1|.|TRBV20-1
TGCAGTGCTAGTAAACCAACAGAGAATGAAGCTTTCTTT
CSASKPTENEAFF
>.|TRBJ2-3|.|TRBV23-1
TGCGCCAGCTGGAAAGGCACAGATACGCAGTATTTT
CASWKGTDTQYF
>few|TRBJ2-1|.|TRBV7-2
TGTGCCAGCAGCTTAGCCTGGGAGAATGAGCAGTTCTTC
CASSLAWENEQFF
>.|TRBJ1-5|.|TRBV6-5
TGTGCCAGCAGTTACGGGCAGGGCGTCTGGCCCCAGCATTTT
CASSYGQGVWPQHF
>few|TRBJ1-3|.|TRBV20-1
TGCAGTGCACGGAGGGACCACTCTGGAAACACCATATATTTT
CSARRDHSGNTIYF
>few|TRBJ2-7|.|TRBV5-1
TGCGCCAGCAGCTTGGACGAACTCAGCTACGAGCAGTACTTC
CASSLDELSYEQYF
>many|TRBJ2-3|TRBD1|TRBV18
TGTGCCAGCTCACCACCCCTGACAGGGGGAGACACAGATACGCAGTATTTT
CASSPPLTGGDTDTQYF
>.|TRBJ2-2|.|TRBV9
TGTGCCAGCAGCGTCCCGTCGACCGGGGAGCTGTTTTTT
CASSVPSTGELFF
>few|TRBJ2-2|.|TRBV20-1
TGCAGTGCCAGGAAAACCGGGGAGCTGTTTTTT
CSARKTGELFF
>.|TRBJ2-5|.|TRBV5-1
TGCGCCAGCAGCCTACTAGACGGCCTAGGGGAGACCCAGTACTTC
CASSLLDGLGETQYF
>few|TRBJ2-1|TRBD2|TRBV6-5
TGTGCCAGCAGTTACTCAGGACTAGCGGGGGGATTTGAGCAGTTCTTC
CASSYSGLAGGFEQFF
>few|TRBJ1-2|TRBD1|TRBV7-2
TGTGCCAGCAGCTTAGTGCACAGGGGGTATGGCTACACCTTC
CASSLVHRGYGYTF
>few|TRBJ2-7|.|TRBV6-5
TGTGCCAGCAGTTACGGGTTGGTGCGTGGAGGCTACGAGCAGTACTTC
CASSYGLVRGGYEQYF
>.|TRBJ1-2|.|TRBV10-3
TGTGCCATCAGTGGTGAACCTAACTATGGCTACACCTTC
CAISGEPNYGYTF
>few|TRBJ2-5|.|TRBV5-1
TGTGCCAGCAGCTTAGGGGGGCAGCAAGAGACCCAGTACTTC
CASSLGGQQETQYF
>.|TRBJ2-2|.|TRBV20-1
TGCATTCAAGCAAGCCGGGGACGAGGGCACACCGGGGAGCTGTTTTTT
CIQASRGRGHTGELFF
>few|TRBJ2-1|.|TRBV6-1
TGTGCCAGCAGTGAATGGGAGAGCTCCTACAATGAGCAGTTCTTC
CASSEWESSYNEQFF
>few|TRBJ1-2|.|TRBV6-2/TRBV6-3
TGTGCCAGCAGACCCCGTCAGCTGACAGGACTCCCTTATGGCTACACCTTC
CASRPRQLTGLPYGYTF
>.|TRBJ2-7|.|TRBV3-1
TGTGCCAGCAGCCAAGTTGAAGGGACAAGCGAGCAGTACTTC
CASSQVEGTSEQYF
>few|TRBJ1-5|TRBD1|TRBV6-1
TGTGCCAGCAGTAAACTCCGGGACAGTTGGCAGCCCCAGCATTTT
CASSKLRDSWQPQHF